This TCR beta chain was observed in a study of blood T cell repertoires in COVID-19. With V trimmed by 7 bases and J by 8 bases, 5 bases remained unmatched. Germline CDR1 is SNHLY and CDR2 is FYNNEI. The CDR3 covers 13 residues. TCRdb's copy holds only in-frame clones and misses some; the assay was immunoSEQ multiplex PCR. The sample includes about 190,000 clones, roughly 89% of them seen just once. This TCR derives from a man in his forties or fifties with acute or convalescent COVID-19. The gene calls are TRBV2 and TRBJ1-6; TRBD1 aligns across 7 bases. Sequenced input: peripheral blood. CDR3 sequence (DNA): TGTGCCAGCACTGGACAGGAGCATTCACCCCTCCACTTT. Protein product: CASTGQEHSPLHF.